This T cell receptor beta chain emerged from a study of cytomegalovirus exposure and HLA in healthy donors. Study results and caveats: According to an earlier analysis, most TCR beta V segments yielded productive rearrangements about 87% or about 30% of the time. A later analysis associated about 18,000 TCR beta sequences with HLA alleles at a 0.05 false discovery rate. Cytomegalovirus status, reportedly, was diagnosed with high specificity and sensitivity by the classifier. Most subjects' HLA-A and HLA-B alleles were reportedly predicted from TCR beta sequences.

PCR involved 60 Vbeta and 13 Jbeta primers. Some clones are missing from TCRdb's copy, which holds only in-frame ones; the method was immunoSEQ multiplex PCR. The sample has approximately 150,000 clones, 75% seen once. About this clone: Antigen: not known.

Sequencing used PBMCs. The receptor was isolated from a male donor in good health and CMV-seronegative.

The CDR3 protein is CASSDSSGGDDEQYF. The CDR3 nucleotides read TGCGCCAGCAGCGATTCTAGCGGGGGGGATGACGAGCAGTACTTC. This sequence joins TRBV5-1 and TRBJ2-7; 12 positions match TRBD2. This CDR3 has 15 residues. V gave up 4 bases and J gave up 5 bases; unmatched junction bases: 7. CDR1 and CDR2 from the germline V gene are SGHRS and YFSETQ.